The 18 T cell receptor beta chains presented below share a single source sample, sequenced in a study of tumor-infiltrating lymphocytes in localized non-small cell lung cancer. Sequencing used immunoSEQ multiplex PCR; TCRdb keeps in-frame clones, though not all of them. The profile shows under 10,000 clones, about two thirds of them singletons. The sequencing sample was made of lung tumor tissue. These receptors all stem from a human donor with non-small cell lung cancer.

The chain couples TRBV5-1 to TRBJ2-1; tentatively, D is TRBD1 (7 bases). Germline V CDR1 and CDR2: SGHRS, YFSETQ. V was trimmed by 0 bases and J by 5 bases, leaving 12 bases between them. The CDR3 has 15 amino acids. The CDR3 region is CASSLAPGGNNEQFF. The CDR3 DNA is TGCGCCAGCAGCTTGGCCCCAGGGGGGAACAATGAGCAGTTCTTC.

The chain has TRBV30 and TRBJ1-1; D uncertain. The CDR3 sequence is 14 residues long. Trimming shortened V by 4 bases and J by 1 base, and 13 bases separated the two germline ends. Germline CDR1 reads GTSNPN; CDR2 reads SVGIG (reference sequence). The CDR3 reads CAWIVGAGNTEAFF. Written as DNA, the CDR3 is TGTGCCTGGATAGTGGGCGCGGGGAACACTGAAGCTTTCTTT.

This clone was picked up one time. The CDR3 DNA reads TGTGCCAGCAGCCAAGCCCGACAGGGCCCGGGCGATACGCAGTATTTT. This sequence encodes CASSQARQGPGDTQYF. This rearrangement joins TRBV14 to TRBJ2-3, with 7 nucleotides matching TRBD1. Per germline, CDR1 SGHDN and CDR2 FVKESK. CDR3 size: 16 residues. V was pared by 1 base and J by 6 bases, with 10 bases of the junction left unmatched.

The V gene is TRBV15, the J gene TRBJ1-5; possible D gene TRBD1, 5 bases. The CDR3 is 16 amino acids. Germline V gene data show CDR1 as LNHNV and CDR2 as YYDKDF (reference sequence). V dropped 1 base and J dropped 5 bases, with 15 bases sitting between them. CDR3 loop: CATSRVTHRGDQPQHF. Here the CDR3 DNA reads TGTGCCACCAGCAGAGTAACCCACCGGGGGGATCAGCCCCAGCATTTT.

The V gene is TRBV14, the J gene TRBJ1-4; possibly TRBD1 for D (6 bases). This CDR3 contains 18 residues. Trimming stripped 4 bases from V and 5 bases from J, with 23 bases between. Germline loops: CDR1 SGHDN, CDR2 FVKESK. The CDR3 coding sequence is TGTGCCAGCAGCCCCTCAACAGGGCGCAGACGGCGGAATGAAAAACTGTTTTTT. Amino acid sequence: CASSPSTGRRRRNEKLFF. Full variable domain (missing parts from reference TRBV14 and TRBJ1-4): EAGVTQFPSHSVIEKGQTVTLRCDPISGHDNLYWYRRVMGKEIKFLLHFVKESKQDESGMPNNRFLAERTGGTYSTLKVQPAELEDSGVYFCASSPSTGRRRRNEKLFFGSGTQLSVL.

The table lists this clone with a few counts. This chain connects TRBV27 to TRBJ2-2, with TRBD2 matching 12 bases. The V and J ends lost 6 bases and 1 base, in that order; junction bases with no gene match: 3. Germline V gives CDR1 MNHEY, CDR2 SMNVEV (reference sequence). The CDR3 runs to 16 residues. The CDR3 is CASRALAGGNTGELFF. CDR3 DNA: TGTGCCAGCAGGGCACTAGCGGGGGGGAACACCGGGGAGCTGTTTTTT.

This clone is a singleton in its sample. J is TRBJ2-7 and V is TRBV7-8; no clear D gene. The CDR3 extends over 13 amino acids. Germline V gene data show CDR1 as SGHVS and CDR2 as FQNEAQ. V was clipped by 4 bases and J by 3 bases, with 10 bases between them. The CDR3 region has the DNA TGTGCCAGCAGCTCCCGCGACGGCTACGAGCAGTACTTC. This sequence encodes CASSSRDGYEQYF.

This sequence joins TRBV4-1 and TRBJ2-7; tentative D call: TRBD1 (5 bases). Between the trimmed V and J ends, which lost 1 base and 4 bases, there was a span of 8 bases. From germline, CDR1 is MGHRA and CDR2 YSYEKL. CDR3 size: 13 residues. CDR3 in amino acids: CASSQVGQYEQYF. The CDR3 DNA sequence: TGCGCCAGCAGCCAAGTGGGGCAGTACGAGCAGTACTTC.

V and J are TRBV6-5 and TRBJ1-2; D is uncertain. Germline values: CDR1 MNHEY, CDR2 SVGAGI. V was shortened by 6 bases and J by 4 bases, with 18 bases between the two germline ends. This CDR3 spans 15 amino acids. DNA for the CDR3: TGTGCCAGCAGGGACTCAGGTTACCCCTTCTATGGCTACACCTTC. Amino acids: CASRDSGYPFYGYTF.

The chain recombines TRBV19 with TRBJ1-2; unclear D gene. The CDR3 consists of 13 residues. With 1 base removed from V and 1 base from J, the gap between germline ends came to 4 bases. The germline V gene has CDR1 LNHDA and CDR2 SQIVND (reference sequence). CDR3 coding DNA: TGTGCCAGTAGTATAGGTGGTAACTATGGCTACACCTTC. It yields the protein CASSIGGNYGYTF.

This clone was counted once. The chain recombines TRBV7-2 with TRBJ2-1; D not certain. The CDR3 loop spans 14 amino acids. Germline CDR1 is SGHTA and CDR2 is FQGNSA. Trimming took off 1 base at V and 7 bases at J, with 11 bases between the two ends. The CDR3 DNA sequence: TGTGCCAGCAGCTTAGGGTCCGCCGGGAATGAGCAGTTCTTC. Its protein product is CASSLGSAGNEQFF.

For the CDR3, the DNA is TGTGCCAGCAGCTCCACAGGGAGTCGCAATCAGCCCCAGCATTTT. As protein: CASSSTGSRNQPQHF. This chain connects TRBV7-6 to TRBJ1-5, with a weak D call TRBD1 (6 bases). The V end lost 4 bases, the J end lost 2 bases, and 12 bases lay between the germline ends. The CDR3 runs 15 residues. CDR1 and CDR2 from the germline V gene are SGHVS and FNYEAQ.

V gene TRBV19 combines with J gene TRBJ2-7; D remains ambiguous. The CDR3 consists of 13 residues. V was shortened by 5 bases and J by 5 bases, with 13 bases between the two germline ends. CDR1 and CDR2 from the germline V gene are LNHDA and SQIVND (reference sequence). CDR3 bases: TGTGCCAGTAGTGCCAATTCTTTGGACGAGCAGTACTTC. This codes for CASSANSLDEQYF.

This clone is a singleton in its sample. The chain links TRBV7-3 to TRBJ2-5, with 9 bases matching TRBD2. Trimming removed 2 bases from V and 1 base from J; junction bases left unmatched: 5. Germline CDR1 reads SGHTA; CDR2 reads FQGTGA. The CDR3 spans 16 residues. CDR3 DNA: TGTGCCAGCAGCTTAGGTATTAGCGGGAGCCAAGAGACCCAGTACTTC. It is translated as CASSLGISGSQETQYF.

This clone appeared once. The V and J genes are TRBV27 and TRBJ2-7; D may be TRBD2 (6 bases). CDR1 and CDR2 from the germline V gene are MNHEY and SMNVEV (reference sequence). This CDR3 comprises 15 residues. V lost 6 bases, J lost 1 base, and 16 bases lay in between. In nucleotides, the CDR3 is TGTGCCAGCAGGAGGACGAGGGAGGCTTCCTACGAGCAGTACTTC. Amino acid sequence: CASRRTREASYEQYF.

The gene calls are TRBV29-1 and TRBJ1-2; D is undetermined. This CDR3 has 12 residues. V dropped 8 bases and J dropped 0 bases, with 10 bases sitting between them. Germline lookup yields CDR1 SQVTM and CDR2 ANQGSEA. The CDR3 loop reads CSFQEANYGYTF. The DNA for the CDR3 is TGCAGCTTCCAGGAAGCTAACTATGGCTACACCTTC.

This sequence joins TRBV19 and TRBJ1-4; the D is unclear. The CDR3 spans 15 residues. The germline V gene has CDR1 LNHDA and CDR2 SQIVND (reference sequence). V was shortened by 7 bases and J by 8 bases, with 20 bases between the two germline ends. The CDR3 protein is CASTASPGAGEKLFF. The DNA of the CDR3 is TGTGCCAGTACTGCGAGCCCGGGCGCTGGGGAAAAACTGTTTTTT. The whole variable domain, remainder taken from reference TRBV19 and TRBJ1-4, is DGGITQSPKYLFRKEGQNVTLSCEQNLNHDAMYWYRQDPGQGLRLIYYSQIVNDFQKGDIAEGYSVSREKKESFPLTVTSAQKNPTAFYLCASTASPGAGEKLFFGSGTQLSVL.

J is TRBJ1-1 and V is TRBV5-1; D is ambiguous. The CDR3 runs 15 residues. Germline V gives CDR1 SGHRS, CDR2 YFSETQ. Trimming removed 1 base at V and 3 bases at J, with 13 bases between. CDR3 in DNA: TGCGCCAGCAGCTTGTCCGCTAAGCGGGACACTGAAGCTTTCTTT. It specifies CASSLSAKRDTEAFF.